These T cell receptor beta chains were read from a single sample in a study of T cells in Graves' hyperthyroidism and ophthalmopathy. TCRdb recomputed calls from the multiplex PCR reads with MiXCR, one row per CDR3 protein. Of about 610,000 distinct CDR3 sequences in the sample, roughly 15% are singletons; the top ten hold around 4.1%. Sequenced input: blood. Every receptor here comes from a woman aged 40-49 years with Graves' ophthalmopathy. Both conserved end residues are part of each CDR3. The D gene is left open where the match is weak. Where a row states a size, it is once, few, many or the class of an expanded clone; other rows omit it.

v_gene: TRBV28
d_gene: TRBD1
j_gene: TRBJ1-1
abundance: many
CDR3aa: CASMLTGGQNTEAFF
CDR3nt: TGTGCCAGCATGTTGACAGGGGGCCAGAACACTGAAGCTTTCTTT

v_gene: TRBV6-1
d_gene: .
j_gene: TRBJ1-2
abundance: many
CDR3aa: CASSEDRNNYGYTF
CDR3nt: TGTGCCAGCAGTGAAGACAGAAATAACTATGGCTACACCTTC

v_gene: TRBV12-3/TRBV12-4
d_gene: .
j_gene: TRBJ1-1
abundance: many
CDR3aa: CASSFGGADTEAFF
CDR3nt: TGTGCCAGCAGTTTCGGGGGGGCGGACACTGAAGCTTTCTTT

v_gene: TRBV4-3
d_gene: .
j_gene: TRBJ2-5
abundance: many
CDR3aa: CASSQDERNVQYF
CDR3nt: TGCGCCAGCAGCCAAGATGAGCGGAACGTCCAGTACTTC

v_gene: TRBV12-3/TRBV12-4
d_gene: .
j_gene: TRBJ2-7
abundance: .
CDR3aa: CASSLAGGGPYEQYF
CDR3nt: TGTGCCAGCAGTTTAGCGGGAGGGGGCCCCTACGAGCAGTACTTC

v_gene: TRBV6-5
d_gene: .
j_gene: TRBJ2-7
abundance: many
CDR3aa: CASSYGFGGIYEQYF
CDR3nt: TGTGCCAGCAGTTACGGGTTCGGGGGTATCTACGAGCAGTACTTC

v_gene: TRBV3-1
d_gene: .
j_gene: TRBJ2-7
abundance: many
CDR3aa: CASSQDISYEQYF
CDR3nt: TGCGCCAGCAGCCAAGATATCAGCTACGAGCAGTACTTC

v_gene: TRBV20-1
d_gene: TRBD1
j_gene: TRBJ2-7
abundance: .
CDR3aa: CSAREGDRDYEQYF
CDR3nt: TGCAGTGCTAGAGAGGGGGACAGGGACTACGAGCAGTACTTC

v_gene: TRBV6-5
d_gene: TRBD1
j_gene: TRBJ1-5
abundance: many
CDR3aa: CASSYAPGQFPQPQHF
CDR3nt: TGTGCCAGCAGTTACGCACCGGGACAGTTCCCACAGCCCCAGCATTTT

v_gene: TRBV7-6
d_gene: .
j_gene: TRBJ2-7
abundance: many
CDR3aa: CASSLALLGTVHF
CDR3nt: TGTGCCAGCAGCTTAGCGCTTTTGGGGACCGTGCACTTC

v_gene: TRBV28
d_gene: .
j_gene: TRBJ2-7
abundance: many
CDR3aa: CASRRGFYEQYF
CDR3nt: TGTGCCAGCAGGCGGGGTTTCTACGAGCAGTACTTC

v_gene: TRBV12-3/TRBV12-4
d_gene: .
j_gene: TRBJ2-7
abundance: many
CDR3aa: CASSSNRGLVHYEQYF
CDR3nt: TGTGCCAGCAGTTCAAACAGGGGACTTGTACACTACGAGCAGTACTTC

v_gene: TRBV12-5
d_gene: .
j_gene: TRBJ1-1
abundance: many
CDR3aa: CASGLESDTEAFF
CDR3nt: TGTGCTAGTGGTTTGGAGTCCGACACTGAAGCTTTCTTT

v_gene: TRBV7-2
d_gene: .
j_gene: TRBJ1-1
abundance: .
CDR3aa: CASSVIGGGSEAFF
CDR3nt: TGTGCCAGCAGCGTGATCGGGGGGGGGTCTGAAGCTTTCTTT

v_gene: TRBV30
d_gene: TRBD1
j_gene: TRBJ1-2
abundance: many
CDR3aa: CAWRQTGGAHGYTF
CDR3nt: TGTGCCTGGAGACAAACAGGGGGCGCGCACGGCTACACCTTC

v_gene: TRBV6-4
d_gene: TRBD1
j_gene: TRBJ1-6
abundance: few
CDR3aa: CASGPTGGSSPLHF
CDR3nt: TGTGCCAGCGGACCAACAGGGGGAAGTTCACCCCTCCACTTT

v_gene: TRBV29-1
d_gene: TRBD1
j_gene: TRBJ1-5
abundance: many
CDR3aa: CSVKEGTGPNQPQHF
CDR3nt: TGCAGCGTTAAAGAGGGGACAGGGCCAAATCAGCCCCAGCATTTT

v_gene: TRBV12-3/TRBV12-4
d_gene: .
j_gene: TRBJ2-2
abundance: .
CDR3aa: CAGADRQGTGELFF
CDR3nt: TGTGCCGGAGCAGACAGGCAGGGCACCGGGGAGCTGTTTTTT

v_gene: TRBV25-1
d_gene: TRBD2
j_gene: TRBJ2-7
abundance: many
CDR3aa: CASSEMGGGRPYEQYF
CDR3nt: TGTGCCAGCAGCGAGATGGGGGGCGGGAGGCCCTACGAGCAGTACTTC

v_gene: TRBV19
d_gene: .
j_gene: TRBJ2-5
abundance: many
CDR3aa: CASIGRDQETQYF
CDR3nt: TGTGCCAGTATCGGCAGGGACCAAGAGACCCAGTACTTC

v_gene: TRBV5-6
d_gene: TRBD1
j_gene: TRBJ1-2
abundance: many
CDR3aa: CASSFGTGDYGYTF
CDR3nt: TGTGCCAGCAGCTTTGGAACAGGGGATTATGGCTACACCTTC

v_gene: TRBV30
d_gene: TRBD1
j_gene: TRBJ1-5
abundance: many
CDR3aa: CAYTPTGTDQPQHF
CDR3nt: TGTGCCTACACCCCGACAGGGACGGATCAGCCCCAGCATTTT

v_gene: TRBV6-1
d_gene: .
j_gene: TRBJ2-4
abundance: many
CDR3aa: CAATDNAKNIQYF
CDR3nt: TGTGCCGCGACCGACAATGCCAAAAACATTCAGTACTTC

v_gene: TRBV2
d_gene: .
j_gene: TRBJ2-7
abundance: many
CDR3aa: CASSGPRGEQYF
CDR3nt: TGTGCCAGCAGTGGGCCCCGCGGTGAGCAGTACTTC

v_gene: TRBV10-3
d_gene: .
j_gene: TRBJ2-7
abundance: .
CDR3aa: CAISESGFSYEQYF
CDR3nt: TGTGCCATCAGTGAGTCCGGGTTCTCCTACGAGCAGTACTTC

v_gene: TRBV7-2
d_gene: .
j_gene: TRBJ1-3
abundance: many
CDR3aa: CASSLGGQGLNTIYF
CDR3nt: TGTGCCAGCAGCTTAGGGGGGCAGGGATTAAACACCATATATTTT